These T cell receptor beta chains were read from a single sample in a study of T cells in Graves' hyperthyroidism and ophthalmopathy. TCRdb reprocessed the multiplex PCR reads via MiXCR and lists one record per CDR3 protein. This sample has 350,000 to 400,000 distinct CDR3 sequences, with about 19% found just once. Source material: blood. These TCRs come from a woman aged 18-30 years with Graves' hyperthyroidism. CDR3s include the opening cysteine and the closing phenylalanine or tryptophan. D genes are given only for firm matches. Clone size is not always given. Where it is, it says once, few, many or a class for expanded clones.

J gene | D gene | V gene | clone size | CDR3 DNA | CDR3 protein
TRBJ2-5 | - | TRBV19 | many | TGTGCCAGTAGAGGCGGGGCTCGAGGAGGACAAGAGACCCAGTACTTC | CASRGGARGGQETQYF
TRBJ2-7 | TRBD1 | TRBV30 | many | TGTGCCTCCGAGACGACAGGGGGGACCTACGAGCAGTACTTC | CASETTGGTYEQYF
TRBJ2-5 | - | TRBV29-1 | - | TGCAGCCTCACGGAGGGAAGCCAAGAGACCCAGTACTTC | CSLTEGSQETQYF
TRBJ1-1 | - | TRBV19 | many | TGTGCCAGTAGTATTCAGCGGGACACTGAAGCTTTCTTT | CASSIQRDTEAFF
TRBJ1-1 | TRBD1 | TRBV28 | many | TGTGCCAGCAGCTCACCCCACTGGACAGGGGAATACACTGAAGCTTTCTTT | CASSSPHWTGEYTEAFF
TRBJ1-1 | TRBD1 | TRBV6-5 | - | TGTGCCAGCAGTTACTGGGACAGGACGAGTGAAGCTTTCTTT | CASSYWDRTSEAFF
TRBJ1-1 | - | TRBV6-1 | - | TGTGCCAGCACCGCGGACGGGGCCGCGGGCACTGAAGCTTTCTTT | CASTADGAAGTEAFF
TRBJ2-4 | - | TRBV6-5 | - | TGTGCCAGCAGTTATCTCGTTGGACGGCTAGCCAAAAACATTCAGTACTTC | CASSYLVGRLAKNIQYF
TRBJ1-2 | - | TRBV7-8 | many | TGTGCCAGCAGCTTAGGTTCCCGTGGGAATGGCTACACCTTC | CASSLGSRGNGYTF
TRBJ1-2 | - | TRBV6-5 | once | TGTGCCAGCAGTTACGACGAGGGCAACTATGGCTACAGCTTC | CASSYDEGNYGYSF
TRBJ1-2 | TRBD1 | TRBV9 | many | TGTGCCAGCAGCGTAGAAGGACAGGAACGAGGTTTGGGGTATGGCTACACCTTC | CASSVEGQERGLGYGYTF
TRBJ1-5 | - | TRBV2 | many | TGTGCCAGCAGTGGCCCCAATCAGCCCCAGCATTTT | CASSGPNQPQHF
TRBJ1-1 | - | TRBV5-1 | many | TGCGCCAGCAGGGTCTTCGAGGGGACTGAAGCTTTCTTT | CASRVFEGTEAFF
TRBJ2-7 | TRBD2 | TRBV28 | many | TGTGCCAGCAGTTTAGGACTAGCGGGGGGGCCAGACGGGCAGTACTTC | CASSLGLAGGPDGQYF
TRBJ1-1 | - | TRBV30 | many | TGTGCCTGGAGTGTATGGCACGGGATGAACACTGAAGCTTTCTTT | CAWSVWHGMNTEAFF
TRBJ1-2 | - | TRBV6-1 | many | TGTGCCAGCACCAGGGCCTTTACCGACTATGGCTACACCTTC | CASTRAFTDYGYTF
TRBJ2-5 | - | TRBV28 | - | TGTGCCAGCAGTTCCGGCGCCACGCGGGAGACCCAGTACTTC | CASSSGATRETQYF
TRBJ2-7 | - | TRBV12-3/TRBV12-4 | many | TGTGCCAGCAGTTTCAGACAGCCTACTACTTACGAGCAGTACTTC | CASSFRQPTTYEQYF
TRBJ1-2 | - | TRBV4-1 | - | TGCGCCATCAGCCAAGGTGGGGGGAGCGACTATGGCTACACCTTC | CAISQGGGSDYGYTF
TRBJ2-3 | TRBD2 | TRBV11-2 | - | TGTGCCAGCAGCTTAGATCCTAGCGGGGATGGTACGCAGTATTTT | CASSLDPSGDGTQYF
TRBJ1-1 | - | TRBV6-5 | few | TGTGCCAGCAGTTCTCTACCCACAGGGTTGAACACTGAAGCTTTCTTT | CASSSLPTGLNTEAFF
TRBJ1-2 | - | TRBV6-1 | - | TGTGCCAGCAGTGAACAATCGGGTCCAGGGGTTCACTATGGCTACACCTTC | CASSEQSGPGVHYGYTF
TRBJ1-5 | - | TRBV6-5 | many | TGTGCCAGCAGTAACCAAGGGCCCCAGCATTTT | CASSNQGPQHF
TRBJ1-2 | - | TRBV15 | many | TGTGCCACCAGCAGAGATCGGCAGGTCTATGGCTACACCTTC | CATSRDRQVYGYTF
TRBJ2-7 | TRBD1 | TRBV12-5 | - | TGTGCTAGTGGTTCGGGACAGGGTGGAGAGCAGTACTTC | CASGSGQGGEQYF
TRBJ2-7 | - | TRBV6-1 | many | TGTGCCAGCAGTGAGGGCGGGCTGCTCTACGAGCAGTACTTC | CASSEGGLLYEQYF
TRBJ1-3 | - | TRBV10-3 | many | TGTGCCATCAGGACACAGGGACCAAGGGGAAACACCATATATTTT | CAIRTQGPRGNTIYF
TRBJ2-2 | - | TRBV19 | many | TGTGCCAGCGGACGATCGAACACCGGGGAGCTGTTTTTT | CASGRSNTGELFF
TRBJ2-7 | TRBD1 | TRBV28 | many | TGTGCCAGCGAACCCCGGGACAGGGTTTTCAACGAGCAGTACTTC | CASEPRDRVFNEQYF
TRBJ1-2 | - | TRBV27 | - | TGTGCCAGCAGTTTCCGGGGTATGGATGGCTACACCTTC | CASSFRGMDGYTF
TRBJ2-2 | - | TRBV6-1 | many | TGTGCCAGCACCCTTGAGTCAGGGGGGATTGCCGGGGAGCTGTTTTTT | CASTLESGGIAGELFF
TRBJ1-1 | - | TRBV27 | few | TGTGCCAGCATTCTCTACAGGGCGGCTGAAGCTTTCTTT | CASILYRAAEAFF
TRBJ1-2 | - | TRBV4-1 | many | TGCGCCAGCAGCCACTTCACTGAGTATGGCTACACCTTC | CASSHFTEYGYTF
TRBJ2-5 | - | TRBV12-3/TRBV12-4 | many | TGTGCCAGCAGTTTATTGAACGGTGGGGAGACCCAGTACTTC | CASSLLNGGETQYF
TRBJ2-2 | - | TRBV27 | many | TGTGCCAGCAGTTCGCGATCCACCGGGGAGCTGTTTTTT | CASSSRSTGELFF
TRBJ2-7 | TRBD1 | TRBV14 | many | TGTGCCAGCAGCTCGTGGACAGGGGTGTCCTACGAGCAGTACTTC | CASSSWTGVSYEQYF
TRBJ1-3 | - | TRBV28 | once | TGTGCCAGCAGGGCGCCGGGCCGCTCTGGAAACACCATATATTTT | CASRAPGRSGNTIYF
TRBJ1-5 | TRBD1 | TRBV12-3/TRBV12-4 | - | TGTGCCAGCAGCCATGGACCGGGACAGGGGAAGAATCAGCCCCAGCATTTT | CASSHGPGQGKNQPQHF
TRBJ2-4 | - | TRBV2 | many | TGTGCCAGCAGCGAAACCGGGACGAACATTCAGTACTTC | CASSETGTNIQYF
TRBJ2-5 | TRBD2 | TRBV29-1 | - | TGCAGCGTTGCTCCCCTAGCGGGGGTCCAAGAGACCCAGTACTTC | CSVAPLAGVQETQYF
TRBJ2-7 | - | TRBV28 | - | TGTGCCAGCAGCCCCAACAACGAGCAGTACTTC | CASSPNNEQYF
TRBJ2-4 | TRBD1 | TRBV20-1 | - | TGCAGTCCTAAACCGGGACAGGGGTATACGCTAGCCAAAAACATTCAGTACTTC | CSPKPGQGYTLAKNIQYF